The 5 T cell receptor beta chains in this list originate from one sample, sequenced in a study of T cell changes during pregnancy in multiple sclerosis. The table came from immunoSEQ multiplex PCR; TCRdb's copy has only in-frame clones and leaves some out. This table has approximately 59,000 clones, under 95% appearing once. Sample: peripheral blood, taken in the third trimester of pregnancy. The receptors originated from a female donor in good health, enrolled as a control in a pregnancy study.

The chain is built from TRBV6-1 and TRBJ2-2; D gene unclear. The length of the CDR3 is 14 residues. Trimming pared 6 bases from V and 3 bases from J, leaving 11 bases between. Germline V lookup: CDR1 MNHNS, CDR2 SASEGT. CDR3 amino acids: CASSYQVHTGELFF. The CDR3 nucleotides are TGTGCCAGCAGCTATCAGGTGCACACCGGGGAGCTGTTTTTT.

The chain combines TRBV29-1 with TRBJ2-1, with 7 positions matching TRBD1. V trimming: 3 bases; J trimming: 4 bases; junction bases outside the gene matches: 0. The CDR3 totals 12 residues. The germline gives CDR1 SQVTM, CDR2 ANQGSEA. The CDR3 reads CSVEGQYNEQFF. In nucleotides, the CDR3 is TGCAGCGTTGAGGGACAGTACAATGAGCAGTTCTTC.

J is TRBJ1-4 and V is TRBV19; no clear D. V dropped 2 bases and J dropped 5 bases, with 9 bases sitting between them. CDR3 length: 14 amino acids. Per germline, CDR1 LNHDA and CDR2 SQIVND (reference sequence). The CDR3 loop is CASSISSVNEKLFF. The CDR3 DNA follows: TGTGCCAGTAGTATATCCTCGGTAAATGAAAAACTGTTTTTT. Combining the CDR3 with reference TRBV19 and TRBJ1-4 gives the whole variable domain DGGITQSPKYLFRKEGQNVTLSCEQNLNHDAMYWYRQDPGQGLRLIYYSQIVNDFQKGDIAEGYSVSREKKESFPLTVTSAQKNPTAFYLCASSISSVNEKLFFGSGTQLSVL.

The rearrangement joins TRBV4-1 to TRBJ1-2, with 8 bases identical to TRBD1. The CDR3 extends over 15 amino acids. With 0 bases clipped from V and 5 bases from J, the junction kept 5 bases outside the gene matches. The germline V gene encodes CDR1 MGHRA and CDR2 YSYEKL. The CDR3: CASSQEDRVKYGYTF. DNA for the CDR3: TGCGCCAGCAGCCAAGAGGACAGGGTTAAATATGGCTACACCTTC.

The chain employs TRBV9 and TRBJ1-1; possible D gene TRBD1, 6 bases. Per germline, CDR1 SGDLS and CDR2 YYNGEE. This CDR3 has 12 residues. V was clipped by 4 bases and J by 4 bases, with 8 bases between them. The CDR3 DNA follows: TGTGCCAGCAGCACACAGGGCACTGAAGCTTTCTTT. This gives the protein CASSTQGTEAFF.